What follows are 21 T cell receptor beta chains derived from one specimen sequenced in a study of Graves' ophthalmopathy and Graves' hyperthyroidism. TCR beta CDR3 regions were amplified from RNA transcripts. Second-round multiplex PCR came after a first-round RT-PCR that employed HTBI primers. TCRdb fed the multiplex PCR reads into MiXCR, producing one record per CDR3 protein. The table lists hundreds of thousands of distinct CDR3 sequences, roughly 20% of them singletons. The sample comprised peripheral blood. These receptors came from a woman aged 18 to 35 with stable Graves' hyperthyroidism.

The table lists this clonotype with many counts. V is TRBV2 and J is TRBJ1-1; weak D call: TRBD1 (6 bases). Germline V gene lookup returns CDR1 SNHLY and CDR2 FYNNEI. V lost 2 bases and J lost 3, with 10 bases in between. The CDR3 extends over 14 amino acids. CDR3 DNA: TGTGCCAGCAGTGAACGGGGGGGCTACACTGAAGCTTTCTTT. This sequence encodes CASSERGGYTEAFF.

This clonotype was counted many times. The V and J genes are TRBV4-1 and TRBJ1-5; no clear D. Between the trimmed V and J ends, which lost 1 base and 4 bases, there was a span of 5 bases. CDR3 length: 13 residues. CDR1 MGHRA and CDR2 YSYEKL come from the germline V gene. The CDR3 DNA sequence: TGCGCCAGCAGCCAAGCTGGGAATCAGCCCCAGCATTTT. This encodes CASSQAGNQPQHF.

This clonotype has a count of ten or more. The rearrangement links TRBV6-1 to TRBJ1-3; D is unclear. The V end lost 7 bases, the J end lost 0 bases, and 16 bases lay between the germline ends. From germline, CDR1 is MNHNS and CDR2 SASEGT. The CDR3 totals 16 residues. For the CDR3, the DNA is TGTGCCAGCATACGCAGCCCAACGGTCTCTGGAAACACCATATATTTT. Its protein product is CASIRSPTVSGNTIYF.

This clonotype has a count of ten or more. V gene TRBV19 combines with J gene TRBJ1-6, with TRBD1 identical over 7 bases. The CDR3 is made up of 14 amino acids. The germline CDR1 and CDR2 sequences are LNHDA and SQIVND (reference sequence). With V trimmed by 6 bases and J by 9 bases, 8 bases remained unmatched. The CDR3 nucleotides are TGTGCCAGTAGCCATGGACAGGAGGTTTCACCCCTCCACTTT. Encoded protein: CASSHGQEVSPLHF.

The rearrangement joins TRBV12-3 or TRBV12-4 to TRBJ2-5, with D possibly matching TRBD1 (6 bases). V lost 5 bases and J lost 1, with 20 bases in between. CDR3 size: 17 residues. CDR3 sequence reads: CASSESPVGRGQETQYF. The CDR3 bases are TGTGCCAGCAGTGAGTCCCCCGTTGGCAGGGGCCAAGAGACCCAGTACTTC.

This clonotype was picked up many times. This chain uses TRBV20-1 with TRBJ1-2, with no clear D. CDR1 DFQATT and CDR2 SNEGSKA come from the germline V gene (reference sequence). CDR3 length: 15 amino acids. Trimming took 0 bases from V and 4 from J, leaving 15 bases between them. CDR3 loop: CSARERGGASYGYTF. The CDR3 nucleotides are TGCAGTGCTAGAGAAAGAGGTGGAGCGAGCTATGGCTACACCTTC.

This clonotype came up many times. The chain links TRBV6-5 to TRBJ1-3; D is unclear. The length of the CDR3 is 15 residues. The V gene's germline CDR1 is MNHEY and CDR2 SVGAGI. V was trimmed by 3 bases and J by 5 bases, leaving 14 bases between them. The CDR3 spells CASSYKKQFRNTIYF. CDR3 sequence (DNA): TGTGCCAGCAGTTATAAGAAACAGTTCAGAAACACCATATATTTT.

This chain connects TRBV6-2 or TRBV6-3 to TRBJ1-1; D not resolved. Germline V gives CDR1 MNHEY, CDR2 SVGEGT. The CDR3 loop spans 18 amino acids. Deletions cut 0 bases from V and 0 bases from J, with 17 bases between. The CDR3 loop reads CASSYSIPGSSMNTEAFF. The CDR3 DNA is TGTGCCAGCAGTTACTCGATACCAGGTAGCTCCATGAACACTGAAGCTTTCTTT.

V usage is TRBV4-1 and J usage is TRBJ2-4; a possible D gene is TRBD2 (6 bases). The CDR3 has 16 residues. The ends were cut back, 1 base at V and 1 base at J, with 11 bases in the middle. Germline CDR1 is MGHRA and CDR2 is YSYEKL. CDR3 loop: CASSQAGGTAKNIQYF. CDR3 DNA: TGCGCCAGCAGCCAAGCCGGGGGTACGGCCAAAAACATTCAGTACTTC.

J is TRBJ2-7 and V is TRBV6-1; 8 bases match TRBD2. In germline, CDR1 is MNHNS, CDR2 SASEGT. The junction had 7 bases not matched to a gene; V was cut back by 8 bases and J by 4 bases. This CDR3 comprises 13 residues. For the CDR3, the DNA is TGTGCCAGCTACACCGGGACTAGTTACGAGCAGTACTTC. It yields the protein CASYTGTSYEQYF.

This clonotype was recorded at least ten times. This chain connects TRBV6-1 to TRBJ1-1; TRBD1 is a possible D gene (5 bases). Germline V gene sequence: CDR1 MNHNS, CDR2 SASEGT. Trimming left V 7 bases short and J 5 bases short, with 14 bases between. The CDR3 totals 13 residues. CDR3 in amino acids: CASTYAGGTEAFF. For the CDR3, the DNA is TGTGCCAGCACCTACGCGGGGGGGACTGAAGCTTTCTTT.

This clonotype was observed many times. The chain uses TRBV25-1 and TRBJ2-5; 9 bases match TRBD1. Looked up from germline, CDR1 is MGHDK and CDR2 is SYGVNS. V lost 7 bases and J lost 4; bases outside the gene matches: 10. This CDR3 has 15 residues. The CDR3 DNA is TGTGCCAGCATGTTACAGGGGGCAGGGGGAGAGACCCAGTACTTC. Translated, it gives CASMLQGAGGETQYF.

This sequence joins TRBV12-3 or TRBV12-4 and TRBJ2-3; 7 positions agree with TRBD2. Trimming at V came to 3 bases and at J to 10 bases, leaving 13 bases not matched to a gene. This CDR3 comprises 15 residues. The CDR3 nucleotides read TGTGCCAGCAGTTTTTTGAGGGAGGGCGTTTCAGCGCAGTATTTT. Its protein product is CASSFLREGVSAQYF.

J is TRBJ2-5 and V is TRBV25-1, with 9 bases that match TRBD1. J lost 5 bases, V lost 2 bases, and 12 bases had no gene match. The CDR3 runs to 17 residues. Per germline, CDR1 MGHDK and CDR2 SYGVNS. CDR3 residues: CASSELSGDRVLETQYF. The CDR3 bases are TGTGCCAGCAGTGAACTGTCCGGGGACAGGGTTTTGGAGACCCAGTACTTC.

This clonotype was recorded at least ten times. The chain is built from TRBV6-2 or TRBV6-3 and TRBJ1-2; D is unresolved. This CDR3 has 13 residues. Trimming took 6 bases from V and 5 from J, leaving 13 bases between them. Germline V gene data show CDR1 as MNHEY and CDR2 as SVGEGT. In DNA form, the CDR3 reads TGTGCCAGCAGCACCGAAGCCCATTATGGCTACACCTTC. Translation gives CASSTEAHYGYTF.

The CDR3 DNA reads as TGTGCCAGCAGCCCCCAGGGGAACGGGGAGCTGTTTTTT. It yields the protein CASSPQGNGELFF. This sequence joins TRBV3-1 and TRBJ2-2; a weak D match, TRBD1 (6 bases). The CDR3 is made up of 13 amino acids. Germline CDR1 LGHDT, CDR2 YNNKEL (reference sequence). The V and J ends lost 4 bases and 7 bases respectively, with 10 bases between them. The full variable domain, completed using reference TRBV3-1 and TRBJ2-2, is DTAVSQTPKYLVTQMGNDKSIKCEQNLGHDTMYWYKQDSKKFLKIMFSYNNKELIINETVPNRFSPKSPDKAHLNLHINSLELGDSAVYFCASSPQGNGELFFGEGSRLTVL.

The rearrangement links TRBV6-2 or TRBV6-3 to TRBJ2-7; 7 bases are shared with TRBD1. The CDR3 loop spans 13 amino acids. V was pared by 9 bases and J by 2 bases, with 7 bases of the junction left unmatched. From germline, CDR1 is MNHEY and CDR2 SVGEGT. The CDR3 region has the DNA TGTGCCAGTACGGGACAGACGGCCTACGAGCAGTACTTC. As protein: CASTGQTAYEQYF.

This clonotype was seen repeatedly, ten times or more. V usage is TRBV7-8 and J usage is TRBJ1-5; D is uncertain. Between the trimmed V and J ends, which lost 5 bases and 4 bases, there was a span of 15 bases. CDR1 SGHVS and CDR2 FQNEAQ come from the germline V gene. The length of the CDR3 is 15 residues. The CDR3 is CASSRMTGPNQPQHF. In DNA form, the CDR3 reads TGTGCCAGCAGCCGGATGACCGGGCCAAATCAGCCCCAGCATTTT.

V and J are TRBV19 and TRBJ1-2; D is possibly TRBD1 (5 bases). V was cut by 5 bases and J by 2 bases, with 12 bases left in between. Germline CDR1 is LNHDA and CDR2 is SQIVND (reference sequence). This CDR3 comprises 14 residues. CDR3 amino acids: CASSPARQNYGYTF. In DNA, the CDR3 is TGTGCCAGTAGTCCCGCTCGACAGAACTATGGCTACACCTTC. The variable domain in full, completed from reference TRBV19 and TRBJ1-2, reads DGGITQSPKYLFRKEGQNVTLSCEQNLNHDAMYWYRQDPGQGLRLIYYSQIVNDFQKGDIAEGYSVSREKKESFPLTVTSAQKNPTAFYLCASSPARQNYGYTFGSGTRLTVV.

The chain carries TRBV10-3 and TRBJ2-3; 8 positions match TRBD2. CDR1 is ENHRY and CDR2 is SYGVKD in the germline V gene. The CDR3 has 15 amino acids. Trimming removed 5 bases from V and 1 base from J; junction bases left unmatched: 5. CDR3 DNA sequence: TGTGCCATCAGTCGTAGCGGGATTGGCACAGATACGCAGTATTTT. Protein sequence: CAISRSGIGTDTQYF.

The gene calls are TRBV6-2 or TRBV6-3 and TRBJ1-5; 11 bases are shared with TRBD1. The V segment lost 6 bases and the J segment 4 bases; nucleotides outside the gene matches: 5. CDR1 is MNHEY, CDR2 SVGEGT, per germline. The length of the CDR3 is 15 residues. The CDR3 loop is CASSGQGARNQPQHF. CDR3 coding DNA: TGTGCCAGCAGCGGACAGGGGGCGAGGAATCAGCCCCAGCATTTT.